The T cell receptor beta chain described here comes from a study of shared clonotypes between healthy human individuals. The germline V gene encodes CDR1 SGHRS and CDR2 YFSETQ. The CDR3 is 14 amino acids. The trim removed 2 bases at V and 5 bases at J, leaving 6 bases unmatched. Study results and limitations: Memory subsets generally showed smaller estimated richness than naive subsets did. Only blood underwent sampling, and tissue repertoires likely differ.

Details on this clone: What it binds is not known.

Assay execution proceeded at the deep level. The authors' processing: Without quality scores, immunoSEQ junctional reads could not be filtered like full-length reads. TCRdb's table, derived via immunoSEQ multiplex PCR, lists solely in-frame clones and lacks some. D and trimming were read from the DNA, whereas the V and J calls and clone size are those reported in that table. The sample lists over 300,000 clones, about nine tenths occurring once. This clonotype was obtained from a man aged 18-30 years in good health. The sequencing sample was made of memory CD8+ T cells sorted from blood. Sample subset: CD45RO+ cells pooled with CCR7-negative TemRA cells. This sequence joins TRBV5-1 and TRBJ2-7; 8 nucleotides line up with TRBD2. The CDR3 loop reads CASSFGGARNEQYF. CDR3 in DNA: TGCGCCAGCAGCTTCGGGGGGGCAAGAAACGAGCAGTACTTC.